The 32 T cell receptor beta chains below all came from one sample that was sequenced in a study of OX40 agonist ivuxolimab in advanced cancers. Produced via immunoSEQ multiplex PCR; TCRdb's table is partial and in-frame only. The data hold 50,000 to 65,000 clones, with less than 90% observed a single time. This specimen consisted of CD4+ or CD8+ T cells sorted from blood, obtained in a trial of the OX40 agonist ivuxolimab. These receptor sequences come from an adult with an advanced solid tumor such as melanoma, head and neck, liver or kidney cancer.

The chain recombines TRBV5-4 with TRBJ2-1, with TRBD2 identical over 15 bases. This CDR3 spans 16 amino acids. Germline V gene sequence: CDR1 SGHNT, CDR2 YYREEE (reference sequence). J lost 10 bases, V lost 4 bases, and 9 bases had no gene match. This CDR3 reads CASSPKGLAGGPEQFF. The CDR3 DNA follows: TGTGCCAGCAGCCCTAAGGGACTAGCGGGGGGCCCGGAGCAGTTCTTC.

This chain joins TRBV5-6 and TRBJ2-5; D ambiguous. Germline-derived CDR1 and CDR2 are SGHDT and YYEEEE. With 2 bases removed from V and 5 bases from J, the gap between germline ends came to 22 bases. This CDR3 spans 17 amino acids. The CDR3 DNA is TGTGCCAGCAGCTTTCCGTCCAAGACTTCCCCCTCGGAGACCCAGTACTTC. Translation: CASSFPSKTSPSETQYF.

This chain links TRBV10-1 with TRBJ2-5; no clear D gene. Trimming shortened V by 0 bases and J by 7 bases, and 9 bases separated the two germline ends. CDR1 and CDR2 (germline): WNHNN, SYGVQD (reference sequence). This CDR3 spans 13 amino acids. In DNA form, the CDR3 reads TGCGCCAGCAGTGAGTCTACCCTGGGGACCCAGTACTTC. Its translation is CASSESTLGTQYF.

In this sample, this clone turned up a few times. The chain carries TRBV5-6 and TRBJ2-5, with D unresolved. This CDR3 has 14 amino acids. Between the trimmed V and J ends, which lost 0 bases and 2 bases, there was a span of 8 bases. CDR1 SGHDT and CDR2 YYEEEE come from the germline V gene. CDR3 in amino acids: CASSLAVSQETQYF. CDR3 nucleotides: TGTGCCAGCAGCTTGGCGGTCAGTCAAGAGACCCAGTACTTC.

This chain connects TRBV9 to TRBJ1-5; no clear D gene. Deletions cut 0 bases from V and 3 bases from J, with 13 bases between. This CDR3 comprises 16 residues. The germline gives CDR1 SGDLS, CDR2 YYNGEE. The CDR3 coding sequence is TGTGCCAGCAGCGTAGGAGGGAGCGGGGTCAATCAGCCCCAGCATTTT. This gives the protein CASSVGGSGVNQPQHF.

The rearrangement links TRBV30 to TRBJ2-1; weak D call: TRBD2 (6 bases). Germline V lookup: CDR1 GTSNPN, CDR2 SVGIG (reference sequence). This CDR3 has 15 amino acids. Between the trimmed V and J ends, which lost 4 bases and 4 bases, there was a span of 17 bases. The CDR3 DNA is TGTGCCTGGACTCCCGGGCGGGGACTTTACAATGAGCAGTTCTTC. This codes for CAWTPGRGLYNEQFF.

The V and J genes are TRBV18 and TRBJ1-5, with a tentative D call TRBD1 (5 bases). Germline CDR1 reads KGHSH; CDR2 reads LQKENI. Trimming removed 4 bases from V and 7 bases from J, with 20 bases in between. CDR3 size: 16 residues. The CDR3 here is CASSQTTVRGGQPQHF. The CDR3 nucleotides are TGTGCCAGCTCACAAACGACAGTTCGGGGCGGACAGCCCCAGCATTTT. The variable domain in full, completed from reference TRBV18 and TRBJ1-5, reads NAGVMQNPRHLVRRRGQEARLRCSPMKGHSHVYWYRQLPEEGLKFMVYLQKENIIDESGMPKERFSAEFPKEGPSILRIQQVVRGDSAAYFCASSQTTVRGGQPQHFGDGTRLSIL.

CDR3 nucleotides: TGTGCCAGCAGCTTAGGGGCGCTGAACACTGAAGCTTTCTTT. This sequence encodes CASSLGALNTEAFF. The rearrangement links TRBV11-2 to TRBJ1-1; D is undetermined. Trimming took off 1 base at V and 0 bases at J, with 6 bases between the two ends. CDR1 and CDR2 from the germline V gene are SGHAT and FQNNGV. The CDR3 runs 14 residues.

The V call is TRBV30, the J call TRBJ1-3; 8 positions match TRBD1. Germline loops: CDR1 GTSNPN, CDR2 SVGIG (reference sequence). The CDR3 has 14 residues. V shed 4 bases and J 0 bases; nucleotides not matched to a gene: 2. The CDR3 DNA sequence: TGTGCCTGGACAGGGGGCCCCTCTGGAAACACCATATATTTT. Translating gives CAWTGGPSGNTIYF.

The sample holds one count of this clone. The CDR3 DNA is TGTGCCAGCAGCTCACCGGGACAGGGACCCTACGAGCAGTACTTC. Protein sequence: CASSSPGQGPYEQYF. This chain links TRBV11-2 with TRBJ2-7; TRBD1 agrees at 9 bases. The germline gives CDR1 SGHAT, CDR2 FQNNGV. This CDR3 spans 15 amino acids. V dropped 4 bases and J dropped 2; count of bases not matched to a gene: 6. The full variable domain, rest sourced from reference TRBV11-2 and TRBJ2-7, is EAGVAQSPRYKIIEKRQSVAFWCNPISGHATLYWYQQILGQGPKLLIQFQNNGVVDDSQLPKDRFSAERLKGVDSTLKIQPAKLEDSAVYLCASSSPGQGPYEQYFGPGTRLTVT.

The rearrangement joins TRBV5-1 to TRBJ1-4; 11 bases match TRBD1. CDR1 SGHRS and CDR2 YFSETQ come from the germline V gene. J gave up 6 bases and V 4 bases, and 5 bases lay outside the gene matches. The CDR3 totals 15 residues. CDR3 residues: CASSRTGGMDEKLFF. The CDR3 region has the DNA TGCGCCAGCAGCCGGACAGGGGGCATGGATGAAAAACTGTTTTTT.

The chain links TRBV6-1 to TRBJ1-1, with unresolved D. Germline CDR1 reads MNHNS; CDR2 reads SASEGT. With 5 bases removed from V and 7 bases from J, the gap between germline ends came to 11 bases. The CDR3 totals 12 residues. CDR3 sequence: CASSHPRNEAFF. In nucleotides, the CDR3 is TGTGCCAGCAGTCACCCCAGAAATGAAGCTTTCTTT.

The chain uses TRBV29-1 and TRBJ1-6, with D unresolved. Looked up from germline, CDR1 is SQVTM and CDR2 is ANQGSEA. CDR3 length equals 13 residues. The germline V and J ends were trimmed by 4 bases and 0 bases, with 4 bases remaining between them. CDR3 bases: TGCAGCGTTGGGTACTCCTATAATTCACCCCTCCACTTT. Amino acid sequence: CSVGYSYNSPLHF.

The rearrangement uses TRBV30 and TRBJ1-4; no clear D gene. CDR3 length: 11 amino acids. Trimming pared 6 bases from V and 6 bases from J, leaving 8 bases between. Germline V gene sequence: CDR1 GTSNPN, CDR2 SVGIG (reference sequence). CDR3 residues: CACQIDEKLFF. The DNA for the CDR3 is TGTGCCTGCCAAATAGATGAAAAACTGTTTTTT.

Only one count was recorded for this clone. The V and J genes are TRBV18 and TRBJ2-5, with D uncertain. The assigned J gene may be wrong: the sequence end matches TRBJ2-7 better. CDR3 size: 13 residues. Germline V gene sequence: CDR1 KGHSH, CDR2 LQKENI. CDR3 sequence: CASSPSNSYEQYF. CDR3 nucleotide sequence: TGTGCCAGCTCACCCAGTAACTCCTACGAGCAGTACTTC.

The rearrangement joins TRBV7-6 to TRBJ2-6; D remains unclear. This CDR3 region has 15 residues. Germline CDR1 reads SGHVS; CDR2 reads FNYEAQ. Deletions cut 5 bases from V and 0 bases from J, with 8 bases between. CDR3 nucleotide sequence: TGTGCCAGCAGCGGTGGACCCTCTGGGGCCAACGTCCTGACTTTC. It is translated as CASSGGPSGANVLTF.

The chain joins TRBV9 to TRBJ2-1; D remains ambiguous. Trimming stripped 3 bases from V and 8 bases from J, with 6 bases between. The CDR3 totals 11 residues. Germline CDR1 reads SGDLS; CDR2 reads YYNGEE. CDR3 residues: CASSGLDEQFF. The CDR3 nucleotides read TGTGCCAGCAGCGGGCTGGATGAGCAGTTCTTC.

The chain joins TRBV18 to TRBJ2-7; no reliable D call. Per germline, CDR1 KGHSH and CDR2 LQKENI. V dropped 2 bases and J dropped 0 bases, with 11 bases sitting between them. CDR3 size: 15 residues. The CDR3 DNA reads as TGTGCCAGCTCACCAGTAGGGCAGTCCTCCTACGAGCAGTACTTC. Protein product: CASSPVGQSSYEQYF.

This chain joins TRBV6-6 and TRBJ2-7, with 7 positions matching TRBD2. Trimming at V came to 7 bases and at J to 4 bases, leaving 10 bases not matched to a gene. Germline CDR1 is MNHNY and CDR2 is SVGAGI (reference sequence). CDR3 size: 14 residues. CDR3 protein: CASTGGWFPYEQYF. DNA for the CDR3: TGTGCCAGCACCGGGGGGTGGTTCCCTTACGAGCAGTACTTC.

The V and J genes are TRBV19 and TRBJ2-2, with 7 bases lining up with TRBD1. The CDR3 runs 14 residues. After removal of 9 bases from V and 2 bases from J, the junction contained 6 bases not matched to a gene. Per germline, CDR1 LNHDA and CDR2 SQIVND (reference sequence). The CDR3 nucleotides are TGTGCCAGCCGGCCAGGGGGAAACACCGGGGAGCTGTTTTTT. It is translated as CASRPGGNTGELFF.

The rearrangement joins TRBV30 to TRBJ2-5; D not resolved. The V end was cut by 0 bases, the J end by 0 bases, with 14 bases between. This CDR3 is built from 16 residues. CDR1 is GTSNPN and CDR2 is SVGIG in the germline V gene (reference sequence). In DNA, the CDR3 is TGTGCCTGGAGTGTTGGTGTCTTCCAGTACCAAGAGACCCAGTACTTC. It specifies CAWSVGVFQYQETQYF. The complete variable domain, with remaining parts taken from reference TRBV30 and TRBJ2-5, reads SQTIHQWPATLVQPVGSPLSLECTVEGTSNPNLYWYRQAAGRGLQLLFYSVGIGQISSEVPQNLSASRPQDRQFILSSKKLLLSDSGFYLCAWSVGVFQYQETQYFGPGTRLLVL.

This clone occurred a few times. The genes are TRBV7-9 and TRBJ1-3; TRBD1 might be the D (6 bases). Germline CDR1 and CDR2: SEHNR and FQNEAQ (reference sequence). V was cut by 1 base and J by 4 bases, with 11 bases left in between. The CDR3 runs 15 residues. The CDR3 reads CASSLGRDIGNTIYF. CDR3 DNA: TGTGCCAGCAGCTTAGGGCGGGACATAGGAAACACCATATATTTT.

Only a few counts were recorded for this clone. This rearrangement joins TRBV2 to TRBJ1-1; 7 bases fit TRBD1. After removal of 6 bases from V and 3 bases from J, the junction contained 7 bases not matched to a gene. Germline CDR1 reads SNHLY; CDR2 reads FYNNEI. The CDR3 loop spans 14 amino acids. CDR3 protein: CASRLQGRYTEAFF. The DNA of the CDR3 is TGTGCCAGCAGATTACAGGGGCGTTACACTGAAGCTTTCTTT.

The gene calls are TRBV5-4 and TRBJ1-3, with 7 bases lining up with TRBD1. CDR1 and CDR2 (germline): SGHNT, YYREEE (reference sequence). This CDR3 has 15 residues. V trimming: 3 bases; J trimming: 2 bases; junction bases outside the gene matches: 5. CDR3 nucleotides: TGTGCCAGCAGCTCCGGGACAGACGCTGGAAACACCATATATTTT. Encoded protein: CASSSGTDAGNTIYF.

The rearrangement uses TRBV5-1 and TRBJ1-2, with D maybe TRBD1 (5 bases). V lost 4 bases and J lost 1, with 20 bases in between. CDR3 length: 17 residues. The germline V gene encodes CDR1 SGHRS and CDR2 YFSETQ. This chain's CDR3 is CASSAGSGISVNYGYTF. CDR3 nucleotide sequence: TGCGCCAGCAGCGCAGGATCAGGGATCTCAGTTAACTATGGCTACACCTTC.

The CDR3 is CASRILVPGHKNDMNTEAFF. In DNA, the CDR3 is TGTGCCAGCAGAATATTGGTCCCGGGACATAAAAACGATATGAACACTGAAGCTTTCTTT. The chain joins TRBV11-3 to TRBJ1-1; D is perhaps TRBD1 (6 bases). The CDR3 extends over 20 amino acids. The ends were cut back, 6 bases at V and 0 bases at J, with 29 bases in the middle. Germline V gene data show CDR1 as SGHNT and CDR2 as YENEEA.

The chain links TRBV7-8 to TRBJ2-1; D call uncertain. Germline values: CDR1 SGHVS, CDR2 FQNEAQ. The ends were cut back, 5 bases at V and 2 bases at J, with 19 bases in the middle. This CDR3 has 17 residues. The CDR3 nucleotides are TGTGCCAGCAGCGACGCCTCGACAAAGGGTACCTACAATGAGCAGTTCTTC. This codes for CASSDASTKGTYNEQFF.

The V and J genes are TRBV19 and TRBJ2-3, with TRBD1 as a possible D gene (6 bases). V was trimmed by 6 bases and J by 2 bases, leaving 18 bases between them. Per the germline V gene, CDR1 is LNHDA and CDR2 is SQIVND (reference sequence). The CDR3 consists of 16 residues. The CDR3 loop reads CASRSGASRFTDTQYF. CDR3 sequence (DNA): TGTGCCAGTAGATCAGGGGCCTCAAGGTTCACAGATACGCAGTATTTT.

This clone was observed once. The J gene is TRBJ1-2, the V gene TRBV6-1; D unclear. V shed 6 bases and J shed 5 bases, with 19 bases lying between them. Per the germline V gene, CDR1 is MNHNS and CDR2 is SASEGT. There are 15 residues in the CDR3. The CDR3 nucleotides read TGTGCCAGCAGGGTGGGCCTTCTTCGTGGGTATGGCTACACCTTC. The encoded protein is CASRVGLLRGYGYTF.

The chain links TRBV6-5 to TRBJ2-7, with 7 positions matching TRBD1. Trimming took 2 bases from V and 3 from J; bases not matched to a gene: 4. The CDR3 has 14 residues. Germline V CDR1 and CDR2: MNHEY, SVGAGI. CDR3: CASSYTDRVYEQYF. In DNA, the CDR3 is TGTGCCAGCAGTTACACCGACAGGGTCTACGAGCAGTACTTC.

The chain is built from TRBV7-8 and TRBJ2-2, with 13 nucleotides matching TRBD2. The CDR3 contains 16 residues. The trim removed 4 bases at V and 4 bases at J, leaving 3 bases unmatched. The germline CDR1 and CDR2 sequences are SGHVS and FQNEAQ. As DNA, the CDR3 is TGTGCCAGCAGCTGGAGACTAGCGGGGGGCACCGGGGAGCTGTTTTTT. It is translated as CASSWRLAGGTGELFF.

The CDR3 DNA reads TGTGCCAGTGGTCAGGGGGAACCTAACTATGGCTACACCTTC. Protein: CASGQGEPNYGYTF. This chain links TRBV19 with TRBJ1-2, with 7 bases that match TRBD1. The CDR3 consists of 14 residues. Germline trimming cut 8 bases from V and 0 bases from J; bases unmatched to any gene: 6. Germline V gene sequence: CDR1 LNHDA, CDR2 SQIVND (reference sequence).